The 3 T cell receptor beta chains listed next were all sequenced from one sample in a study of T cell repertoires in ileal Crohn's disease (dated by TCRdb to the late 2010s). To prepare the library, the immunoSEQ multiplex PCR assay was applied. TCRdb holds this immuneACCESS table with in-frame rearrangements only. Some clones are missing; in checked studies, unresolved V genes explain under half, and the rest has no known cause. Counted in this sample were about 14,000 clones; about two thirds of them appeared once. The ten largest clones capture over 4.5% of the sample. Sequenced material: ileal tissue. All receptors derive from an adult with Crohn's disease.

The CDR3 reads CASSPGDSETSPLHF. DNA for the CDR3: TGCGCCAGCAGTCCAGGGGATTCAGAGACTTCACCCCTCCACTTT. This chain joins TRBV5-1 and TRBJ1-6, with D tentatively TRBD1 (6 bases). Germline V gene lookup returns CDR1 SGHRS and CDR2 YFSETQ. Trimming shortened V by 5 bases and J by 9 bases, and 18 bases separated the two germline ends. This CDR3 is built from 15 residues.

This clone showed up just a few times. J is TRBJ2-2 and V is TRBV2; D is perhaps TRBD1 or TRBD2 (5 bases each). The CDR3 runs to 15 residues. Per the germline V gene, CDR1 is SNHLY and CDR2 is FYNNEI. Deletions cut 3 bases from V and 3 bases from J, with 11 bases between. CDR3: CASSERDGDTGELFF. The DNA of the CDR3 is TGTGCCAGCAGTGAGAGGGACGGCGACACCGGGGAGCTGTTTTTT.

J is TRBJ1-1 and V is TRBV7-9; the D is unclear. Germline CDR1 SEHNR, CDR2 FQNEAQ (reference sequence). Trimming removed 3 bases from V and 1 base from J, with 15 bases in between. This CDR3 comprises 16 residues. The CDR3 protein is CASSFGERVTNTEAFF. Written as DNA, the CDR3 is TGTGCCAGCAGCTTCGGAGAAAGGGTAACGAACACTGAAGCTTTCTTT.